The sequence of this T cell receptor beta chain was determined in a study of blood T cells in healthy people across ages. V was trimmed by 5 bases and J by 2 bases, leaving 10 bases between them. The germline V gene has CDR1 LGHDT and CDR2 YNNKEL (reference sequence). This CDR3 has 14 residues. A J-beta primer mix and a sample-barcoded 5' primer were used in a second PCR of about 7 to 12 cycles. In TCRdb, the 5' RACE reads were re-called with MiXCR into one record per CDR3 protein. Of about 810,000 distinct CDR3 sequences listed, about 36% were seen once; the top ten hold 10% to 15%. The sample comprised blood. This sequence was found in a man in his late teens or twenties in good health. The chain employs TRBV3-1 and TRBJ1-5; D is ambiguous. The CDR3 DNA sequence: TGTGCCAGCAGCTCCGCTGCGGGCAATCAGCCCCAGCATTTT. The encoded protein is CASSSAAGNQPQHF.